This TCR beta chain appears in the sequencing data of a study of identical twins. Overall study results and limits: Not following the same donors, the study drew its conclusions from cross-sectional statistical analysis.

TCRdb re-called the 5' RACE reads through MiXCR, storing one row per CDR3 protein. The data show about 520,000 distinct CDR3 sequences, approximately 22% seen once. A word on this clonotype: The antigen remains unidentified.

Among all donors, each was a healthy Caucasian. With V trimmed by 8 bases and J by 5 bases, 8 bases remained unmatched. The CDR3 extends over 13 amino acids. Germline-derived CDR1 and CDR2 are MNHNY and SVGAGI (reference sequence). These records were also assigned to another study, of T cells expressing NK-cell markers. That paper adds: Dominant NKG2C+ clonotype frequencies of roughly 1.0-7.0% of CD8+ T cells were measured in roughly 6 donors.

Input material: CD4+ T cells sorted from blood. This chain uses TRBV6-6 with TRBJ1-2, with 7 bases aligning to TRBD1. This TCR came from a woman younger than 30 in good health. The CDR3 DNA follows: TGTGCCAGCGGCGCCGGGACAGAATATGGCTACACCTTC. This encodes CASGAGTEYGYTF.